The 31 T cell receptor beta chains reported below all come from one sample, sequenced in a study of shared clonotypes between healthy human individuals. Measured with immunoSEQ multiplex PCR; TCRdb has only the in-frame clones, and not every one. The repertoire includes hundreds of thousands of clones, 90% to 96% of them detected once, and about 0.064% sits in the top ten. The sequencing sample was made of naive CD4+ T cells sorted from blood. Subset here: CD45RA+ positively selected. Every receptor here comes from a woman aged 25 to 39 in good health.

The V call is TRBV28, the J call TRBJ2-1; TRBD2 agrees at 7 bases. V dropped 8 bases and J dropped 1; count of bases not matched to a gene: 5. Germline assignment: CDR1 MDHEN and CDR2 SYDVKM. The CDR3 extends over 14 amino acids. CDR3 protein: CASSGGLSYNEQFF. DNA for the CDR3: TGTGCCAGCTCTGGGGGACTATCCTACAATGAGCAGTTCTTC.

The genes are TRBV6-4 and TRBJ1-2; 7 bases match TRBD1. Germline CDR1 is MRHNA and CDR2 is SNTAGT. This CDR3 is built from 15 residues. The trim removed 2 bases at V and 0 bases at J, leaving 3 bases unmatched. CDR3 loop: CASSDHTGANYGYTF. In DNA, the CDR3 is TGTGCCAGCAGTGACCACACAGGGGCTAACTATGGCTACACCTTC.

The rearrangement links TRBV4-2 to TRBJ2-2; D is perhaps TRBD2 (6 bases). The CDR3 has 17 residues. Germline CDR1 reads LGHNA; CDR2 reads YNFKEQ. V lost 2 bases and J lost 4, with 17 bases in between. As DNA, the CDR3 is TGTGCCAGCAGCCAATCCTTTGGAGGGGATGCCACCGGGGAGCTGTTTTTT. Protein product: CASSQSFGGDATGELFF.

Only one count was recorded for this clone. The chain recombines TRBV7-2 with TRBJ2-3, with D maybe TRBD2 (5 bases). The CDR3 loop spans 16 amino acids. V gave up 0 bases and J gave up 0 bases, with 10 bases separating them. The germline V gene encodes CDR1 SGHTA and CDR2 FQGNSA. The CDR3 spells CASSLAGPGSTDTQYF. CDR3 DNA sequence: TGTGCCAGCAGCTTAGCCGGTCCGGGAAGCACAGATACGCAGTATTTT.

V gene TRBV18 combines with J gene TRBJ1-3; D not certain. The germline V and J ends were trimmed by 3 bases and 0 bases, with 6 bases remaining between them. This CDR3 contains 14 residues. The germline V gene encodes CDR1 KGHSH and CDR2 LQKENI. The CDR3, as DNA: TGTGCCAGCTCACCGAGCAGCTCTGGAAACACCATATATTTT. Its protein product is CASSPSSSGNTIYF.

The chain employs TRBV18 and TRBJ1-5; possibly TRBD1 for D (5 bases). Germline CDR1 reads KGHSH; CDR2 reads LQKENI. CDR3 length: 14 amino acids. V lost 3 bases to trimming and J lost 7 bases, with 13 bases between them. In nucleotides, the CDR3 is TGTGCCAGCTCACCTTCCGGGACGCTCCAGCCCCAGCATTTT. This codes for CASSPSGTLQPQHF. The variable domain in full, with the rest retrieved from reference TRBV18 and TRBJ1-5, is NAGVMQNPRHLVRRRGQEARLRCSPMKGHSHVYWYRQLPEEGLKFMVYLQKENIIDESGMPKERFSAEFPKEGPSILRIQQVVRGDSAAYFCASSPSGTLQPQHFGDGTRLSIL.

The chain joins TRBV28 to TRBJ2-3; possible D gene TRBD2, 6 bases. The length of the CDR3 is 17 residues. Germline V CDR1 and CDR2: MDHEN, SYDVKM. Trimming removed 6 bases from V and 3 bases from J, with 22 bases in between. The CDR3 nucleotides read TGTGCCAGCAGCCCACGATCGGTGGGAGGAGGTACAGATACGCAGTATTTT. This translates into CASSPRSVGGGTDTQYF.

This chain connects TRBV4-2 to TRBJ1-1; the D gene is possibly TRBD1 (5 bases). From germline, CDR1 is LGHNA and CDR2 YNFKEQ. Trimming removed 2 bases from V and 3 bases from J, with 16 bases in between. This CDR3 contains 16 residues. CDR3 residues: CASSQNGAEGYTEAFF. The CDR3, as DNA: TGTGCCAGCAGCCAAAACGGGGCAGAAGGATACACTGAAGCTTTCTTT.

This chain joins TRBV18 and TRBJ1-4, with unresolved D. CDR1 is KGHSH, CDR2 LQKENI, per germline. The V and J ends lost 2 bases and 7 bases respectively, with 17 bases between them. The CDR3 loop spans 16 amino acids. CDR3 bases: TGTGCCAGCTCACCAGAAGGGAATGGGAGGAGTGAAAAACTGTTTTTT. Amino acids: CASSPEGNGRSEKLFF.

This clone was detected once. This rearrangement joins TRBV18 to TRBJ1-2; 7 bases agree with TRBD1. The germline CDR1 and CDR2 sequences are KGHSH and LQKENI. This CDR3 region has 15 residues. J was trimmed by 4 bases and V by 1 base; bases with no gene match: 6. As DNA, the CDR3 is TGTGCCAGCTCACCACTGGACAGGAGGGCCTATGGCTACACCTTC. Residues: CASSPLDRRAYGYTF.

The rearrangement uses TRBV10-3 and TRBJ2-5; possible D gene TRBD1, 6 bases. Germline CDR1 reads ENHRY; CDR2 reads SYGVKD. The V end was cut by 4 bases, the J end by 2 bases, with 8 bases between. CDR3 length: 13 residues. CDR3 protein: CAISGTDQETQYF. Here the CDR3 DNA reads TGTGCCATCAGTGGGACAGATCAAGAGACCCAGTACTTC.

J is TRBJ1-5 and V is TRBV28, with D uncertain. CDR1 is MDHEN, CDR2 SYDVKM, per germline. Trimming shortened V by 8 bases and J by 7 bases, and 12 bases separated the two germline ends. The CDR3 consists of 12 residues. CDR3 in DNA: TGTGCCAGCGCATCCCCAGGCCAGCCCCAGCATTTT. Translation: CASASPGQPQHF. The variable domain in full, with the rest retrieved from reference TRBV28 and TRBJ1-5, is DVKVTQSSRYLVKRTGEKVFLECVQDMDHENMFWYRQDPGLGLRLIYFSYDVKMKEKGDIPEGYSVSREKKERFSLILESASTNQTSMYLCASASPGQPQHFGDGTRLSIL.

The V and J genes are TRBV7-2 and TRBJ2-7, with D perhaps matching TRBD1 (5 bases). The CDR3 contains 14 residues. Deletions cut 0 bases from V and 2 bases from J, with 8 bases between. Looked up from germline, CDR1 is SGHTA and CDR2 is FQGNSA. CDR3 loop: CASSLAVGPYEQYF. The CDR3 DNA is TGTGCCAGCAGCTTAGCTGTGGGGCCCTACGAGCAGTACTTC.

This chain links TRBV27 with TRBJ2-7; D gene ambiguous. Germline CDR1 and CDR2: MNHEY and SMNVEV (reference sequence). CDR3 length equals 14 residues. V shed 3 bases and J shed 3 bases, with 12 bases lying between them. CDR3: CASSFSPQNYEQYF. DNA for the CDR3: TGTGCCAGCAGTTTTTCCCCCCAAAACTACGAGCAGTACTTC.

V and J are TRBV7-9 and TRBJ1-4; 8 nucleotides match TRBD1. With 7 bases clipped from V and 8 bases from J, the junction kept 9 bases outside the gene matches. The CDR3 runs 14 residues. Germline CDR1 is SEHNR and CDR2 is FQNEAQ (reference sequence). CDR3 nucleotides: TGTGCCAGCACAATTACAGGGGGGCGGGAAAAACTGTTTTTT. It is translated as CASTITGGREKLFF.

Written as DNA, the CDR3 is TGTGCCAGCAGCGGCTGGGGGACTCTCTATAATTCACCCCTCCACTTT. It codes for CASSGWGTLYNSPLHF. The chain joins TRBV11-3 to TRBJ1-6; D possibly corresponds to TRBD1 (5 bases). CDR1 is SGHNT and CDR2 is YENEEA in the germline V gene. Deletions cut 5 bases from V and 3 bases from J, with 14 bases between. The length of the CDR3 is 16 residues.

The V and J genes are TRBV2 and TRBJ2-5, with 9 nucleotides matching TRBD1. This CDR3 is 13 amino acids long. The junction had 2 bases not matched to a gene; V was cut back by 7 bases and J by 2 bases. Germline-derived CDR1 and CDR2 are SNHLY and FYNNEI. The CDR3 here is CASTGQGQETQYF. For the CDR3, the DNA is TGTGCCAGCACCGGACAGGGGCAAGAGACCCAGTACTTC. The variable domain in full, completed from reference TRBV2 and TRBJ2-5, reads EPEVTQTPSHQVTQMGQEVILRCVPISNHLYFYWYRQILGQKVEFLVSFYNNEISEKSEIFDDQFSVERPDGSNFTLKIRSTKLEDSAMYFCASTGQGQETQYFGPGTRLLVL.

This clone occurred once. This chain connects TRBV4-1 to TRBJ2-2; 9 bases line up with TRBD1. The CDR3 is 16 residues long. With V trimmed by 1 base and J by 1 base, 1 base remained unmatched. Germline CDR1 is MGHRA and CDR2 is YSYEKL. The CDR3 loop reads CASSQVDRGNTGELFF. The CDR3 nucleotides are TGCGCCAGCAGCCAAGTGGACAGGGGGAACACCGGGGAGCTGTTTTTT.

CDR3 amino acids: CASSRGQQNTEAFF. CDR3 DNA: TGCGCCAGCAGCCGGGGACAGCAGAACACTGAAGCTTTCTTT. J is TRBJ1-1 and V is TRBV5-1; the match to TRBD1 covers 7 bases. The V gene's germline CDR1 is SGHRS and CDR2 YFSETQ. The CDR3 loop spans 14 amino acids. The V and J ends lost 4 bases and 1 base, in that order; junction bases with no gene match: 4.

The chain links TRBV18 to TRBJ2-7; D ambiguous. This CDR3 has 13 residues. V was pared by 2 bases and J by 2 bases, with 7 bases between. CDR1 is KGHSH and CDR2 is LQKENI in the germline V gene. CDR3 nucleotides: TGTGCCAGCTCACCATCGCAGACCTACGAGCAGTACTTC. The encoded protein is CASSPSQTYEQYF.

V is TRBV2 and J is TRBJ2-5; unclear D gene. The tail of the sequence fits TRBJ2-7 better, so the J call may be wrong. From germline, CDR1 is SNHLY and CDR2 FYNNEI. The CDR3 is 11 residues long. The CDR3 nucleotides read TGTGCCAGCACCATAGGGTACGAGCAGTACTTC. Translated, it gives CASTIGYEQYF.

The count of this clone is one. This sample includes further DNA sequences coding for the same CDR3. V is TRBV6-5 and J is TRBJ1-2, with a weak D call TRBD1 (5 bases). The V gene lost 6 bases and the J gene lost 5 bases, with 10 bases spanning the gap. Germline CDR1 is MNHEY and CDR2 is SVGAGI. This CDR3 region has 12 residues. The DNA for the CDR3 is TGTGCCAGCAGCTCGGGACTATATGGCTACACCTTC. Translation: CASSSGLYGYTF.

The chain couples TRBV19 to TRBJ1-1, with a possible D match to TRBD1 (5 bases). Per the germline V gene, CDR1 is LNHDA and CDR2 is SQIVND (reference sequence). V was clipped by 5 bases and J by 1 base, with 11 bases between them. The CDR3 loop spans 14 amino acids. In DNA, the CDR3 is TGTGCCAGTAGTTACAGGACGGCGAACACTGAAGCTTTCTTT. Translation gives CASSYRTANTEAFF. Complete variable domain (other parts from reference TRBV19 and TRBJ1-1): DGGITQSPKYLFRKEGQNVTLSCEQNLNHDAMYWYRQDPGQGLRLIYYSQIVNDFQKGDIAEGYSVSREKKESFPLTVTSAQKNPTAFYLCASSYRTANTEAFFGQGTRLTVV.

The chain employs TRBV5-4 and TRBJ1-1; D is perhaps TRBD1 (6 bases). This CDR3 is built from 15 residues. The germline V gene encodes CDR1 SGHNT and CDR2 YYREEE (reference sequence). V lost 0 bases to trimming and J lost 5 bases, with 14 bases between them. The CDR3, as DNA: TGTGCCAGCAGCTTGGTTGGGGGGCGGGAGACTGAAGCTTTCTTT. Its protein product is CASSLVGGRETEAFF.

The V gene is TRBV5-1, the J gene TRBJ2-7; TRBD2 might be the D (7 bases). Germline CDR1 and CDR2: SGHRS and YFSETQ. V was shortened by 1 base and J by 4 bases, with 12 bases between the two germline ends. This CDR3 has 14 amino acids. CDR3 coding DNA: TGCGCCAGCAGCTTGAACAGGGACTATTACGAGCAGTACTTC. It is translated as CASSLNRDYYEQYF. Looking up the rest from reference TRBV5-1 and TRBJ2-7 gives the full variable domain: KAGVTQTPRYLIKTRGQQVTLSCSPISGHRSVSWYQQTPGQGLQFLFEYFSETQRNKGNFPGRFSGRQFSNSRSEMNVSTLELGDSALYLCASSLNRDYYEQYFGPGTRLTVT.

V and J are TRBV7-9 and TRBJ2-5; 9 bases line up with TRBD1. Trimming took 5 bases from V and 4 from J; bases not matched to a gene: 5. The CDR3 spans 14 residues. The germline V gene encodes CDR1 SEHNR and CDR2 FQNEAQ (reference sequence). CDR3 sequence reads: CASSLGQGTETQYF. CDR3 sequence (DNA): TGTGCCAGCAGCCTCGGACAGGGGACAGAGACCCAGTACTTC.

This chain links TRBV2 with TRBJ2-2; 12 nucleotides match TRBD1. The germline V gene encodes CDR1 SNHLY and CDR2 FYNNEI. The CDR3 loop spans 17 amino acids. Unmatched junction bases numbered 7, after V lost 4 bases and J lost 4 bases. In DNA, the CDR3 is TGTGCCAGCAGTGTGTGGGACAGGGGGCCCTCCACCGGGGAGCTGTTTTTT. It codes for CASSVWDRGPSTGELFF.

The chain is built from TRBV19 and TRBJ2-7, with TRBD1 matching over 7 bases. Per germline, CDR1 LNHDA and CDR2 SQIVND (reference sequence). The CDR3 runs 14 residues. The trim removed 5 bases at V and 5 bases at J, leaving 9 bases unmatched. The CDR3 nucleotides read TGTGCCAGTAGTCGGACAGGATTGGAGCACGAGCAGTACTTC. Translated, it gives CASSRTGLEHEQYF.

The DNA for the CDR3 is TGCGCCAGCAGCTTTGCAAGCGGTCGAACCTACGAGCAGTACTTC. Residues: CASSFASGRTYEQYF. J is TRBJ2-7 and V is TRBV5-1; weak D call: TRBD2 (5 bases). V was trimmed by 2 bases and J by 2 bases, leaving 14 bases between them. The CDR3 is 15 residues long. Germline CDR1 is SGHRS and CDR2 is YFSETQ. The whole variable domain, remainder taken from reference TRBV5-1 and TRBJ2-7, is KAGVTQTPRYLIKTRGQQVTLSCSPISGHRSVSWYQQTPGQGLQFLFEYFSETQRNKGNFPGRFSGRQFSNSRSEMNVSTLELGDSALYLCASSFASGRTYEQYFGPGTRLTVT.

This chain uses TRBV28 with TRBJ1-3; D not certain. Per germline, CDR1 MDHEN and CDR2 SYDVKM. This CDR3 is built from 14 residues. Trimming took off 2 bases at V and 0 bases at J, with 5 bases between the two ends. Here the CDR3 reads CASSLALSGNTIYF. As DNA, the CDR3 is TGTGCCAGCAGTTTAGCACTCTCTGGAAACACCATATATTTT.

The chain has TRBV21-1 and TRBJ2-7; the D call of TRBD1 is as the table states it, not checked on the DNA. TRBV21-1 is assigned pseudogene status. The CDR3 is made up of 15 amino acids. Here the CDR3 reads CASSQRVGAEREQYF. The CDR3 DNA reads TGTGCCAGCAGCCAAAGGGTAGGGGCAGAGAGGGAGCAGTACTTC.